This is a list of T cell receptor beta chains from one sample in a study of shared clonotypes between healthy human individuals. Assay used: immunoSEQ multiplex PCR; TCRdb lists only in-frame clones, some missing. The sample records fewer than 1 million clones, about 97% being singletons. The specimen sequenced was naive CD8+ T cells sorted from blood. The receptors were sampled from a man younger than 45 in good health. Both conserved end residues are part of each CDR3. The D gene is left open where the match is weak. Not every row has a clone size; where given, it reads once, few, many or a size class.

CDR3 protein: CASSSRGSTDTQYF
CDR3 DNA: TGTGCCAGCAGTTCTAGGGGCTCGACAGATACGCAGTATTTT
V gene: TRBV6-5
J gene: TRBJ2-3
clone size: -
D gene: -

CDR3 protein: CASTSGGELFF
CDR3 DNA: TGTGCCAGCACCAGTGGCGGGGAGCTGTTTTTT
V gene: TRBV28
J gene: TRBJ2-2
clone size: -
D gene: -

CDR3 protein: CASSDPTGLISSYNEQFF
CDR3 DNA: TGTGCCAGCAGTGATCCCACAGGCCTAATAAGCTCCTACAATGAGCAGTTCTTC
V gene: TRBV6-1
J gene: TRBJ2-1
clone size: -
D gene: -

CDR3 protein: CASSLGRYEQYF
CDR3 DNA: TGTGCCAGCAGCTTAGGGCGCTACGAGCAGTACTTC
V gene: TRBV7-9
J gene: TRBJ2-7
clone size: -
D gene: -

CDR3 protein: CASTHILAEYNEQFF
CDR3 DNA: TGTGCCAGCACCCATATTCTAGCGGAATACAATGAGCAGTTCTTC
V gene: TRBV11-1
J gene: TRBJ2-1
clone size: -
D gene: TRBD2

CDR3 protein: CASSWGRGSEKLFF
CDR3 DNA: TGTGCCAGCAGCTGGGGCAGGGGGAGTGAAAAACTGTTTTTT
V gene: TRBV5-6
J gene: TRBJ1-4
clone size: -
D gene: TRBD1

CDR3 protein: CASSLGSGNEQFF
CDR3 DNA: TGTGCCAGCAGCTTAGGGTCGGGTAATGAGCAGTTCTTC
V gene: TRBV7-7
J gene: TRBJ2-1
clone size: -
D gene: -

CDR3 protein: CASSVEGNPNTGELFF
CDR3 DNA: TGTGCCAGCAGCGTAGAGGGCAACCCGAACACCGGGGAGCTGTTTTTT
V gene: TRBV9
J gene: TRBJ2-2
clone size: -
D gene: -

CDR3 protein: CASSPRGGSSYEQYF
CDR3 DNA: TGTGCCAGCAGCCCCAGAGGGGGGAGCTCCTACGAGCAGTACTTC
V gene: TRBV7-9
J gene: TRBJ2-7
clone size: -
D gene: -

CDR3 protein: CAWQAGQGTHNEQFF
CDR3 DNA: TGTGCCTGGCAAGCAGGACAGGGTACCCACAATGAGCAGTTCTTC
V gene: TRBV30
J gene: TRBJ2-1
clone size: once
D gene: TRBD1

CDR3 protein: CASSSPFGREISSSYEQYF
CDR3 DNA: TGTGCCAGCAGTTCCCCCTTCGGGCGGGAGATATCTAGCTCCTACGAGCAGTACTTC
V gene: TRBV28
J gene: TRBJ2-7
clone size: -
D gene: TRBD2

CDR3 protein: CASSSYAGEQYF
CDR3 DNA: TGTGCCAGCAGTTCGTATGCGGGCGAGCAGTACTTC
V gene: TRBV28
J gene: TRBJ2-7
clone size: -
D gene: -

CDR3 protein: CASTGGSGEQYF
CDR3 DNA: TGTGCCAGTACGGGAGGGAGTGGCGAGCAGTACTTC
V gene: TRBV19
J gene: TRBJ2-7
clone size: -
D gene: TRBD2

CDR3 protein: CASSPLPGQGSHETQYF
CDR3 DNA: TGTGCCAGCAGTCCACTACCGGGACAGGGGTCCCACGAGACCCAGTACTTC
V gene: TRBV27
J gene: TRBJ2-5
clone size: once
D gene: TRBD1

CDR3 protein: CASSFLGKGYEQYF
CDR3 DNA: TGTGCCAGCAGCTTCTTGGGGAAAGGCTACGAGCAGTACTTC
V gene: TRBV7-9
J gene: TRBJ2-7
clone size: -
D gene: -